This T cell receptor (beta chain) was sequenced for a study of CD8 T cells in Susac syndrome. Study-wide context: Blood was drawn from Susac syndrome patients while they were therapy-naive, on corticosteroids, or on intravenous immunoglobulin alone.

RNA amounts of roughly 0.45 to 1 ug underwent reverse transcription with random hexamers. The immunoSEQ assay covered 54 Vbeta and 13 Jbeta segments for CDR3. Each CDR3 protein gets one entry after TCRdb re-called the immunoSEQ multiplex PCR reads with MiXCR. The sample carries 74,000 or so distinct CDR3 sequences, around 93% recorded once. Study-level results: By the study's own acknowledgment, its TCR sequencing and HLA analysis included relatively few individuals.

This clonotype is termed medium-sized (0.01 to 0.1%). Its antigen is unidentified. Germline V gives CDR1 LGHNA, CDR2 YSLEER. This CDR3 comprises 15 residues. The V gene lost 0 bases and the J gene lost 4 bases, with 10 bases spanning the gap. Sequencing was performed on CD4+ T cells from PBMCs. The gene calls are TRBV4-3 and TRBJ2-1, with D perhaps matching TRBD1 or TRBD2 (5 bases each). The TCR originated in a human donor with Susac syndrome. CDR3 sequence reads: CASSQDGTHYNEQFF. CDR3 nucleotide sequence: TGCGCCAGCAGCCAAGATGGGACCCATTACAATGAGCAGTTCTTC.